This T cell receptor (beta chain) was recovered during a study of blood T cell repertoires in COVID-19. Study-wide background: There were acute and convalescent COVID-19 samples, and they came from the United States, Italy and Spain.

V shed 8 bases and J shed 0 bases, with 15 bases lying between them. The V gene's germline CDR1 is MNHEY and CDR2 SMNVEV (reference sequence). This CDR3 comprises 15 residues. The repertoire was sequenced with immunoSEQ multiplex PCR; TCRdb's copy has only in-frame clones and lacks some. The data hold about 140,000 clones, with over 80% observed a single time. The source material was peripheral blood. The gene calls are TRBV27 and TRBJ2-3; the D gene is possibly TRBD2 (5 bases). This TCR was recovered from a woman between 45 and 60 years old with acute or convalescent COVID-19. CDR3 sequence (DNA): TGTGCCAGCGCCCCGAGGTCGGGGAGCACAGATACGCAGTATTTT. Its translation is CASAPRSGSTDTQYF.